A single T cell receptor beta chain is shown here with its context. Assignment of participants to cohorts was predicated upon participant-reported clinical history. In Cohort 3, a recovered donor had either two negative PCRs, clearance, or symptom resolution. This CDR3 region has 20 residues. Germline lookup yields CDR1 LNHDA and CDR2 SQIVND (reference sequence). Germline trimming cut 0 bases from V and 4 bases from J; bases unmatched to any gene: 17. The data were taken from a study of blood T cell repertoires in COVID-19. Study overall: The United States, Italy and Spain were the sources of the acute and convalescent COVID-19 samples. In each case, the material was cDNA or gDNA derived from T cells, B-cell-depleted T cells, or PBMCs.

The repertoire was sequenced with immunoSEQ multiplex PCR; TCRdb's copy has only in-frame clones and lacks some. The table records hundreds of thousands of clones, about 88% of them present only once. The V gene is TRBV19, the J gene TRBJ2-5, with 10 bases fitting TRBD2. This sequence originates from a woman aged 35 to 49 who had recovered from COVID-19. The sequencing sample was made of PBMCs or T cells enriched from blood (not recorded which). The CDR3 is CASSIDPASGSGTFRETQYF. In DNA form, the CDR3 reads TGTGCCAGTAGTATAGATCCCGCTAGCGGGAGTGGGACTTTTCGAGAGACCCAGTACTTC.